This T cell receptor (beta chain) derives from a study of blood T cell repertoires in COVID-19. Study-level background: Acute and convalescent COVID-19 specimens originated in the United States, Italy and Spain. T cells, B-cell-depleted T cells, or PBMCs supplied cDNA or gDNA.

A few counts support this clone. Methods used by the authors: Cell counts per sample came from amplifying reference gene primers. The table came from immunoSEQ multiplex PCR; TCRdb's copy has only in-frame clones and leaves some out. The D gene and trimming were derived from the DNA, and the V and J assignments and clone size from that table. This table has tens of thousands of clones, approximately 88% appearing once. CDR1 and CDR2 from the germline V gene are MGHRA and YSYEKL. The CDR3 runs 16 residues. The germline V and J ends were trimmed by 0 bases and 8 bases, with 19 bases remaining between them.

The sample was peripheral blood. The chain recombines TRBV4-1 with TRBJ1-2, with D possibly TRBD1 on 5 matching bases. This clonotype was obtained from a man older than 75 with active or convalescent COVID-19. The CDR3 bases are TGCGCCAGCAGCCAAGATACGGGACTTTTAGGCCGGGGCTACACCTTC. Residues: CASSQDTGLLGRGYTF.